This T cell receptor beta chain was recovered during a study of blood T cells in healthy people across ages (dated by TCRdb to between 2015 and 2017). As for the study more broadly: In model experiments, roughly one uniquely barcoded TCR beta cDNA molecule per two T cells was captured by template switching. The study measured age-related changes in TCR beta repertoire diversity using deep sequencing normalized with unique cDNA molecular identifiers. The donors were divided into four age groups: young (average around 15 years), middle-aged (approximately 42), aged (about 56) and long-lived (82). The study analyzed two additional independent replicas of 1 million unique cDNA reads from the same blood draw for two donors, one aged 18 to 29 and one aged 80 or older. To avoid experimental bias, donors of different ages were distributed randomly across sequencing lanes.

Libraries came from 5' RACE. Instrument used: Illumina HiSeq 2500. A second PCR of about 6 to 11 cycles was run with a J-beta primer mix and a sample-barcoded 5' primer. Each TCR beta cDNA molecule received a unique molecular identifier from a template-switch 5' adaptor carrying 12 random nucleotides. At least 2.5 million CDR3-containing paired-end reads were obtained from each sample. The Mint cDNA synthesis kit, primed by a TRBC-specific oligonucleotide, was used to synthesize first-strand cDNA from all RNA. Following uracil-DNA glycosylase treatment, all cDNA underwent a first 18-cycle PCR with the universal primers M1SS and BC2_uni_R. As for the authors' bioinformatics: For normalization, 1 million high-quality reads were randomly selected from each sample, with every read carrying a distinct molecular identifier. Instead of being binned into consensus sequences, reads that shared molecular identifiers were thrown out. CDR3 identification, clonotype clustering and error correction used MiTCR with a Q25 quality threshold and the strictest error-elimination algorithm. Lower-bound total TCR beta diversity was estimated with a nonparametric unseen species model using Euler transformation. TCRdb passed the public sequencing reads through fastp at Q25 and MiXCR, retaining productive beta sequences. CDR3 protein duplicates are merged, each entry listing the most common genes and DNA. TCRdb's processing, not the study's, gives the V and J calls here. The sample contains some 1.4 million distinct CDR3 sequences, around 42% of them found a single time. The ten biggest clones cover 7.9% of the sample.

The donors were about 40 Caucasian individuals from Russia, aged 6 to 90 years, who were systemically healthy. Ten milliliters of peripheral blood were drawn from each donor into EDTA-treated Vacutainer tubes. Ficoll-Paque density-gradient centrifugation was used to isolate PBMCs, with at least 6.5 million per sample. Total RNA, at least 5 micrograms per sample, was extracted from PBMCs with Trizol reagent. For every donor, flow cytometry on a PBMC aliquot measured the percentage of naive CD45RAhigh/CD27high T cells. In regard to this clonotype: There is no known antigen for this receptor. The sample holds no much larger clone one base away, and base qualities are not on file.

General study outcomes and caveats: Estimates of total diversity based on one million sequenced T cells were regarded as lower bounds and as underestimates. There was a strong correlation between observed TCR beta diversity and the percentage of naive T cells measured by flow cytometry. As age increased, observed TCR beta diversity per million T cells dropped in a roughly linear way, and a significant reduction was already evident by age 40. Compared with the aged group, more naive CD4+ T cells, fewer expanded clones and increased TCR diversity were shown by the long-lived group, suggesting age selection. The CMV infection status of donors was not known, potentially confounding age-related changes in expanded clonotypes. Conclusive comparison of naive and antigen-experienced compartments was prevented by the profiling of bulk unsorted PBMCs.

This sequence was found in a woman aged 18 to 35 in good health. Input material: blood.

The nucleotide sequence reads TGTGCCAGTAGTATAAAGTCTAGCGTGGCCTACAATGAGCAGTTCTTC. Its product reads: CASSIKSSVAYNEQFF. The chain joins TRBV19 to TRBJ2-1; TRBD2 is possibly the D segment (6 matching bases). For CDR1 and CDR2, the germline V gene (reference sequence) lists LNHDA and SQIVND. The CDR3 spans 16 residues, from the cysteine through the phenylalanine. Just CDR3 DNA is preserved here, 48 bases in frame from base 1. Deletion took 2 bases off V and 2 bases off J, with a span of 13 bases between the germline ends. Here the CDR3 is joined to the reference TRBV19 and TRBJ2-1 genes, and the full variable domain is: DGGITQSPKYLFRKEGQNVTLSCEQNLNHDAMYWYRQDPGQGLRLIYYSQIVNDFQKGDIAEGYSVSREKKESFPLTVTSAQKNPTAFYLCASSIKSSVAYNEQFFGPGTRLTVL.